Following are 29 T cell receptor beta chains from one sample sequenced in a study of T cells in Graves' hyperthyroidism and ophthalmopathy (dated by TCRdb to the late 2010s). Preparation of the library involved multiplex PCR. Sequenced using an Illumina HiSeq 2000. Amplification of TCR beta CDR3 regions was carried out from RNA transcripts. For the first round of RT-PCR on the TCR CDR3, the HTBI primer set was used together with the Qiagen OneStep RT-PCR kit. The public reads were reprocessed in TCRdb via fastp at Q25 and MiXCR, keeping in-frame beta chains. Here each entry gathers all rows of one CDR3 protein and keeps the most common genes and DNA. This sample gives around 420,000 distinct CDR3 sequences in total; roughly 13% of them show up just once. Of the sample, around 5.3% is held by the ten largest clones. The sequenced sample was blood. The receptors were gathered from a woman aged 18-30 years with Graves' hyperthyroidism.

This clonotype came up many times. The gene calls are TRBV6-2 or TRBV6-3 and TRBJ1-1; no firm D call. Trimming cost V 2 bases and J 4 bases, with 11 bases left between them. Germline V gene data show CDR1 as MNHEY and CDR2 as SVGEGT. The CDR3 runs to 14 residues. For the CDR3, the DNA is TGTGCCAGCAGTTACGAACCAGGTTCCACTGAAGCTTTCTTT. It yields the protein CASSYEPGSTEAFF.

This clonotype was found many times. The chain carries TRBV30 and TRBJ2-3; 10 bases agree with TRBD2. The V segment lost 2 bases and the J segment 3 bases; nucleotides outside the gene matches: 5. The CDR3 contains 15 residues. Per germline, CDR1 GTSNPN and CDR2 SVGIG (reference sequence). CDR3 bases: TGTGCCTGGAGTAAGAGCGGGAGGGCGACAGATACGCAGTATTTT. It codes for CAWSKSGRATDTQYF.

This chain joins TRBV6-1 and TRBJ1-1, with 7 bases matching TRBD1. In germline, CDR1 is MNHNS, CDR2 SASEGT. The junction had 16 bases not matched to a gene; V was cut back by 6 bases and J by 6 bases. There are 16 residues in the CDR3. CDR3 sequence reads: CASSQDRHPGGPEAFF. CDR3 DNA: TGTGCCAGCAGCCAGGACAGGCACCCCGGGGGCCCTGAAGCTTTCTTT.

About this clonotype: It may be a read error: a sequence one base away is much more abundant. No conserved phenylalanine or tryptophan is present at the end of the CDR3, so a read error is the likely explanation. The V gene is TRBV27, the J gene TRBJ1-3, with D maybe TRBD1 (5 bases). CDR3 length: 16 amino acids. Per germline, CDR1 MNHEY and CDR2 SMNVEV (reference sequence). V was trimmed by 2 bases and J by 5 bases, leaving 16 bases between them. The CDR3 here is CASSLKVPPGRNTIYS. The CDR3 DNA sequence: TGTGCCAGCAGTTTAAAGGTTCCTCCGGGACGAAACACCATATATTCT.

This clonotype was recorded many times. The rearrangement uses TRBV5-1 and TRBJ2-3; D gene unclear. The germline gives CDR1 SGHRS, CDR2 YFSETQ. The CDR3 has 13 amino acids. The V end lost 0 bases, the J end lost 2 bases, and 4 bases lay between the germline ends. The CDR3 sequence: CASSLDNTDTQYF. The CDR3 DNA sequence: TGCGCCAGCAGCTTGGACAACACAGATACGCAGTATTTT. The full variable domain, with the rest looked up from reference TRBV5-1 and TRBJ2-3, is KAGVTQTPRYLIKTRGQQVTLSCSPISGHRSVSWYQQTPGQGLQFLFEYFSETQRNKGNFPGRFSGRQFSNSRSEMNVSTLELGDSALYLCASSLDNTDTQYFGPGTRLTVL.

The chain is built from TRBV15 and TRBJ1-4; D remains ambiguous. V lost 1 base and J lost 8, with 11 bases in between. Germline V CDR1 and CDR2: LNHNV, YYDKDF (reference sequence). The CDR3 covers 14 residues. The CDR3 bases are TGTGCCACCAGCAGAGGGGGTGGGCGCGAAAAACTGTTTTTT. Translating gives CATSRGGGREKLFF. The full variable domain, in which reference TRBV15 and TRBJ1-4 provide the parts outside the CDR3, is DAMVIQNPRYQVTQFGKPVTLSCSQTLNHNVMYWYQQKSSQAPKLLFHYYDKDFNNEADTPDNFQSRRPNTSFCFLDIRSPGLGDTAMYLCATSRGGGREKLFFGSGTQLSVL.

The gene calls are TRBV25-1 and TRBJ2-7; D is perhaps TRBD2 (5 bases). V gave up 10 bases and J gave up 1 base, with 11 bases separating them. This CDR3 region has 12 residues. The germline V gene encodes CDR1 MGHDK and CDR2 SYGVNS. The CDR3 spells CATTAGSYEQYF. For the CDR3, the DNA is TGTGCCACCACTGCGGGTTCCTACGAGCAGTACTTC.

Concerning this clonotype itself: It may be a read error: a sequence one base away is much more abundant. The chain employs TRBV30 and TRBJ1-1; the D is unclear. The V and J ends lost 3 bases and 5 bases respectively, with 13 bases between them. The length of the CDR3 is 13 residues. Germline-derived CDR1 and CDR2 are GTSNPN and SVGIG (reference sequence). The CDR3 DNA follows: TGTGCCTGGAGCTCAGATCCGCCGACTGAAGCTTTCTTT. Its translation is CAWSSDPPTEAFF.

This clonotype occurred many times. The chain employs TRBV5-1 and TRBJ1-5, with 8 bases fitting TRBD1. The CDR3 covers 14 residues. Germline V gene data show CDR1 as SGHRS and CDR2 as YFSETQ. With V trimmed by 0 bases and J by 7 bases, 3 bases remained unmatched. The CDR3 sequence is CASSLGAGGQPQHF. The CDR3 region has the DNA TGCGCCAGCAGCTTGGGGGCAGGGGGCCAGCCCCAGCATTTT.

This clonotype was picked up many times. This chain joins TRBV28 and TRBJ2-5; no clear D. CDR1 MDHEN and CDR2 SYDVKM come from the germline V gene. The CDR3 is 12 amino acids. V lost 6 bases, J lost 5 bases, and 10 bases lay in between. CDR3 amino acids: CASRPIGETQYF. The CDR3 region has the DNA TGTGCCAGCAGGCCGATCGGGGAGACCCAGTACTTC.

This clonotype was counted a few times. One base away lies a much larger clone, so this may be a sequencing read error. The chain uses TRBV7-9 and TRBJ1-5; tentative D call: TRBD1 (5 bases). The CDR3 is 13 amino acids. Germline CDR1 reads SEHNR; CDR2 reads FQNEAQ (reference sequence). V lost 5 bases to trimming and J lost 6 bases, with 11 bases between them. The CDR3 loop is CASSPYGAQPQHF. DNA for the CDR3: TGTGCCAGCAGCCCATACGGGGCTCAGCCCCAGCATTTT. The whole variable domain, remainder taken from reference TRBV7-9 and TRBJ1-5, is DTGVSQNPRHKITKRGQNVTFRCDPISEHNRLYWYRQTLGQGPEFLTYFQNEAQLEKSRLLSDRFSAERPKGSFSTLEIQRTEQGDSAMYLCASSPYGAQPQHFGDGTRLSIL.

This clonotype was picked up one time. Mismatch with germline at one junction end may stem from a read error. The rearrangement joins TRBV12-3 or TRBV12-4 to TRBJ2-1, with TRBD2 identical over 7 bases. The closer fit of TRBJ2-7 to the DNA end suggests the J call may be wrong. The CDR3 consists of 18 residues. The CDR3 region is CASSLVGRAGEAYNEQYF. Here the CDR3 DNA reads TGTGCCAGCAGCTTAGTAGGTCGTGCGGGAGAGGCCTACAATGAGCAGTACTTC.

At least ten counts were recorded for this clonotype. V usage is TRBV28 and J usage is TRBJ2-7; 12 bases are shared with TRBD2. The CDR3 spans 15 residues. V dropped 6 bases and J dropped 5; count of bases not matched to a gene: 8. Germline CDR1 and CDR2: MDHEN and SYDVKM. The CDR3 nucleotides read TGTGCCAGCAGAAAGACTAGCGGGAGAGGCAACGAGCAGTACTTC. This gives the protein CASRKTSGRGNEQYF. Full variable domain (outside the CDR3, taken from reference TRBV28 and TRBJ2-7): DVKVTQSSRYLVKRTGEKVFLECVQDMDHENMFWYRQDPGLGLRLIYFSYDVKMKEKGDIPEGYSVSREKKERFSLILESASTNQTSMYLCASRKTSGRGNEQYFGPGTRLTVT.

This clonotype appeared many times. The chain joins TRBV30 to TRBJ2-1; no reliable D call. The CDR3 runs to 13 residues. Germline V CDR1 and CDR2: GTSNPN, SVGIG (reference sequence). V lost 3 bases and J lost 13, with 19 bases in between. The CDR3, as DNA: TGTGCCTGGAGCGTACTGGAAAGGTCGAGCCAGTTCTTC. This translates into CAWSVLERSSQFF. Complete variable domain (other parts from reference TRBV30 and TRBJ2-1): SQTIHQWPATLVQPVGSPLSLECTVEGTSNPNLYWYRQAAGRGLQLLFYSVGIGQISSEVPQNLSASRPQDRQFILSSKKLLLSDSGFYLCAWSVLERSSQFFGPGTRLTVL.

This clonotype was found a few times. CDR3 region: CASSVMDPGELFF. The DNA of the CDR3 is TGTGCCAGCAGCGTAATGGATCCCGGGGAGCTGTTTTTT. V is TRBV9 and J is TRBJ2-2; D unclear. Germline V CDR1 and CDR2: SGDLS, YYNGEE. This CDR3 is 13 amino acids long. V gave up 1 base and J gave up 6 bases, with 7 bases separating them.

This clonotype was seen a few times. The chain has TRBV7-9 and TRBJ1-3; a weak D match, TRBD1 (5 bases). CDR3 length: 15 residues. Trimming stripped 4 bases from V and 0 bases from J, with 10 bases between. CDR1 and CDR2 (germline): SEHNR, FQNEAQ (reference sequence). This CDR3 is CASSSIGTSGNTIYF. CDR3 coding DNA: TGTGCCAGCAGCTCAATCGGGACCTCTGGAAACACCATATATTTT.

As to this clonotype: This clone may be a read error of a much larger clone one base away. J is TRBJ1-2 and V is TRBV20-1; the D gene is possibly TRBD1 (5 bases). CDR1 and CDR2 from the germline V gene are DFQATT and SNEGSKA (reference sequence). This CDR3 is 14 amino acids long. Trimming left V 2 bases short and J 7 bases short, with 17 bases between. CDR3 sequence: CSARSREGRSGYTF. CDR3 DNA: TGCAGTGCTAGATCAAGGGAGGGGCGTAGTGGCTACACCTTC.

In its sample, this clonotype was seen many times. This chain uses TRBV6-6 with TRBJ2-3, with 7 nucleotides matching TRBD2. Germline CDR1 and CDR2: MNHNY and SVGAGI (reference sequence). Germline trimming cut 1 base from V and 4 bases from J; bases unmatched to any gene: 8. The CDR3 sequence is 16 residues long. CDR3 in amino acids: CASSYLSTGGSDTQYF. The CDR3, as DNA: TGTGCCAGCAGTTACTTATCTACGGGAGGATCAGATACGCAGTATTTT.

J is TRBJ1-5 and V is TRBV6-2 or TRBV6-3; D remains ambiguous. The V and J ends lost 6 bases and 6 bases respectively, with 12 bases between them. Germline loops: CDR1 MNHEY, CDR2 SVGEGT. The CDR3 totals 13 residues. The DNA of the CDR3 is TGTGCCAGCAGGTCGGACCGTGGTCAGCCCCAGCATTTT. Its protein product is CASRSDRGQPQHF.

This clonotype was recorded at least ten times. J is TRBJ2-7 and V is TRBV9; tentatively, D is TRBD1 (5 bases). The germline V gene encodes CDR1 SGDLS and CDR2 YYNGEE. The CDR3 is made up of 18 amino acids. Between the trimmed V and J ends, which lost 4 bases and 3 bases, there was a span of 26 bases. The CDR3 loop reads CASSPGQGTNLFGYEQYF. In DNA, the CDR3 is TGTGCCAGCAGCCCAGGGCAGGGCACAAATCTCTTTGGCTACGAGCAGTACTTC.

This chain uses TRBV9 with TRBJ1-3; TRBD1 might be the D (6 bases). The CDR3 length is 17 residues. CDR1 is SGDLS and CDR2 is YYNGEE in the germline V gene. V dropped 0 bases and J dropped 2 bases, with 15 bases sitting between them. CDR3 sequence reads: CASSVGGGRLAGNTIYF. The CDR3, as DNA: TGTGCCAGCAGCGTAGGCGGGGGGCGATTAGCTGGAAACACCATATATTTT.

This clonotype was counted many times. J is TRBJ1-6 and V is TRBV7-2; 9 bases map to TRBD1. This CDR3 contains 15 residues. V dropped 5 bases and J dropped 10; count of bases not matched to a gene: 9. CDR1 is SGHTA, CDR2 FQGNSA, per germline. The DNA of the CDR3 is TGTGCCAGCAGCGCCAGGGACAGGGTGGGATCACCCCTCCACTTT. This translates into CASSARDRVGSPLHF.

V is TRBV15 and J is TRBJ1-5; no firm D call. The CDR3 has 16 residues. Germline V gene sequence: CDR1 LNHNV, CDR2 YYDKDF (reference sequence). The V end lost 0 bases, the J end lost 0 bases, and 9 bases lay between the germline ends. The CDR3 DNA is TGTGCCACCAGCAGAGATCCCGCAGATAGCAATCAGCCCCAGCATTTT. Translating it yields CATSRDPADSNQPQHF. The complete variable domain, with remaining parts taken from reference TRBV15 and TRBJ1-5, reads DAMVIQNPRYQVTQFGKPVTLSCSQTLNHNVMYWYQQKSSQAPKLLFHYYDKDFNNEADTPDNFQSRRPNTSFCFLDIRSPGLGDTAMYLCATSRDPADSNQPQHFGDGTRLSIL.

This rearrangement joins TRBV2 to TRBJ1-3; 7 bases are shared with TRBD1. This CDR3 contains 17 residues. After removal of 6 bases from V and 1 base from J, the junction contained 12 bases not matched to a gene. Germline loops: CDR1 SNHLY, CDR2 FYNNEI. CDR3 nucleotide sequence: TGTGCCAGCAGCCCCCGTAGCGGACAGGCTTCTGGAAACACCATATATTTT. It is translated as CASSPRSGQASGNTIYF.

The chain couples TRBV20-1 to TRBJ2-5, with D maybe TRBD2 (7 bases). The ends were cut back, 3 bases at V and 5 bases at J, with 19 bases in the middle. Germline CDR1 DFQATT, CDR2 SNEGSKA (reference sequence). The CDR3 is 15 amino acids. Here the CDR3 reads CSASGGGRRDETQYF. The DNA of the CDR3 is TGCAGTGCTAGTGGGGGCGGGAGACGGGACGAGACCCAGTACTTC.

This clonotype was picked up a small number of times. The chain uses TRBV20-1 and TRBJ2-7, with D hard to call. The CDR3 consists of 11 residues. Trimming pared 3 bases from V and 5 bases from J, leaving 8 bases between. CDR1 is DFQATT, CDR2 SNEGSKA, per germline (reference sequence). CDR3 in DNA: TGCAGTGCTAGCGACCCCCACGAGCAGTACTTC. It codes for CSASDPHEQYF.

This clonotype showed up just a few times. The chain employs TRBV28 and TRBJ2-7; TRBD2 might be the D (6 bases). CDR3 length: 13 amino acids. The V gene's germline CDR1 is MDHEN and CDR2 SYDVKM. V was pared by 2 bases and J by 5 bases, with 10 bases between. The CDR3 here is CASSLGGNNEQYF. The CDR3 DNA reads TGTGCCAGCAGTTTAGGAGGGAACAACGAGCAGTACTTC.

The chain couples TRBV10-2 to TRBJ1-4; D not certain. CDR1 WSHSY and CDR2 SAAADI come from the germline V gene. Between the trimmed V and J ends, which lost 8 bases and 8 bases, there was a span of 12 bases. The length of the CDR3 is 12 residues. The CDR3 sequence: CASQRGDEKLFF. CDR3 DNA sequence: TGCGCCAGCCAAAGAGGCGACGAAAAACTGTTTTTT.

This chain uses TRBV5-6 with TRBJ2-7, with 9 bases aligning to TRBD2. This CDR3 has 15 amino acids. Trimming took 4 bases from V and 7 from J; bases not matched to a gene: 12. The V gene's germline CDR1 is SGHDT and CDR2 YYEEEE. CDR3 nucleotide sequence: TGTGCCAGCAGCGGGGTAGCGGGAGTCTGGGAAGAGCAGTACTTC. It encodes CASSGVAGVWEEQYF.